The 30 T cell receptor beta chains listed next were all sequenced from one sample in a study of CD4 T cells in relation to SARS-CoV-2 and coronaviruses. Before the COVID-19 pandemic, during about 2010-2018, CD4+ T cells were taken from unexposed donors. The cells were cultured for under twelve days before CD4+ T cells were isolated. These receptors have no known antigen. TCRdb's table, derived via immunoSEQ multiplex PCR, lists solely in-frame clones and lacks some. The table has some 19,000 clones, around 80% seen once; the top ten hold about 16%. Sequences were obtained from CD4+ T cells from PBMCs, cultured in vitro. Source of these receptors: a human donor in good health.

V is TRBV6-5 and J is TRBJ2-5; TRBD1 is a possible D gene (5 bases). V lost 5 bases, J lost 2 bases, and 15 bases lay in between. The V gene's germline CDR1 is MNHEY and CDR2 SVGAGI. CDR3 length equals 15 residues. CDR3 sequence (DNA): TGTGCCAGCAGTCGAAGCTCCAACAGGCAAGAGACCCAGTACTTC. Protein product: CASSRSSNRQETQYF.

The V and J genes are TRBV5-8 and TRBJ2-5; D is perhaps TRBD1 or TRBD2 (5 bases each). Trimming stripped 0 bases from V and 1 base from J, with 10 bases between. The germline gives CDR1 SGHTS, CDR2 YDEGEE. The CDR3 consists of 15 residues. The CDR3 DNA reads TGTGCCAGCAGCTTGGAAGGGACCAGCCAAGAGACCCAGTACTTC. This sequence encodes CASSLEGTSQETQYF.

V usage is TRBV4-1 and J usage is TRBJ2-7, with TRBD2 identical over 7 bases. The CDR3 is made up of 15 amino acids. The V gene end was trimmed by 4 bases and the J gene end by 2 bases; junction bases not matched to a gene: 8. Germline V lookup: CDR1 MGHRA, CDR2 YSYEKL. CDR3: CASSPGGLGAYEQYF. The CDR3 region has the DNA TGCGCCAGCAGCCCCGGTGGACTAGGGGCCTACGAGCAGTACTTC.

This sequence joins TRBV5-1 and TRBJ2-2; weak D call: TRBD1 (5 bases). This CDR3 region has 15 residues. CDR1 SGHRS and CDR2 YFSETQ come from the germline V gene. V was pared by 0 bases and J by 7 bases, with 13 bases between. CDR3 coding DNA: TGCGCCAGCAGCTTGGCTCCAGGGAAAGTCGGGGAGCTGTTTTTT. It codes for CASSLAPGKVGELFF.

The rearrangement links TRBV7-8 to TRBJ2-6; weak D call: TRBD1 (6 bases). CDR3 size: 18 residues. From germline, CDR1 is SGHVS and CDR2 FQNEAQ. The V gene lost 2 bases and the J gene lost 0 bases, with 14 bases spanning the gap. CDR3 sequence: CASSLKGGRGSGANVLTF. CDR3 DNA sequence: TGTGCCAGCAGCTTAAAAGGGGGAAGGGGCTCTGGGGCCAACGTCCTGACTTTC.

The V call is TRBV4-1, the J call TRBJ2-7; 7 nucleotides match TRBD2. The ends lost 1 base at V and 3 bases at J; junction bases unmatched: 6. CDR3 length: 15 residues. The germline gives CDR1 MGHRA, CDR2 YSYEKL. The CDR3, as DNA: TGCGCCAGCAGCCAAGGGACTAGGGCCGACTACGAGCAGTACTTC. Translated: CASSQGTRADYEQYF.

The chain combines TRBV5-1 with TRBJ2-1; D is ambiguous. The germline CDR1 and CDR2 sequences are SGHRS and YFSETQ. CDR3 length: 16 residues. The V and J ends lost 1 base and 3 bases respectively, with 14 bases between them. CDR3 sequence reads: CASSLSSLSGYNEQFF. CDR3 nucleotide sequence: TGCGCCAGCAGCTTGTCGAGCCTTTCAGGCTACAATGAGCAGTTCTTC.

V is TRBV5-1 and J is TRBJ1-2; TRBD1 matches at 7 bases. CDR3 length: 18 amino acids. Germline loops: CDR1 SGHRS, CDR2 YFSETQ. Trimming at V came to 4 bases and at J to 2 bases, leaving 17 bases not matched to a gene. The CDR3 loop reads CASSPTYGDRDSNYGYTF. DNA of the CDR3: TGCGCCAGCAGCCCCACGTACGGAGACCGGGACAGCAACTATGGCTACACCTTC.

The chain uses TRBV6-5 and TRBJ2-7; possibly TRBD1 for D (5 bases). In germline, CDR1 is MNHEY, CDR2 SVGAGI. The CDR3 covers 12 residues. V lost 5 bases, J lost 2 bases, and 7 bases lay in between. The CDR3 reads CASSQGPYEQYF. DNA for the CDR3: TGTGCCAGCAGTCAGGGCCCCTACGAGCAGTACTTC.

The gene calls are TRBV19 and TRBJ2-1; D is possibly TRBD1 (5 bases). The CDR3 spans 13 residues. Germline V gives CDR1 LNHDA, CDR2 SQIVND (reference sequence). V lost 5 bases and J 5 bases, leaving 10 bases between the germline ends. The DNA of the CDR3 is TGTGCCAGTAGTGGAAAAGGGGACAATGAGCAGTTCTTC. Its protein is CASSGKGDNEQFF. Full variable domain (missing parts from reference TRBV19 and TRBJ2-1): DGGITQSPKYLFRKEGQNVTLSCEQNLNHDAMYWYRQDPGQGLRLIYYSQIVNDFQKGDIAEGYSVSREKKESFPLTVTSAQKNPTAFYLCASSGKGDNEQFFGPGTRLTVL.

The rearrangement links TRBV4-1 to TRBJ2-7; TRBD2 agrees at 15 bases. Germline CDR1 is MGHRA and CDR2 is YSYEKL. The CDR3 length is 17 residues. V lost 4 bases to trimming and J lost 6 bases; unmatched junction nucleotides: 10. CDR3 coding DNA: TGCGCCAGCAGCCCGACCGGGACTAGCGGGAGGACGGGCGAGCAGTACTTC. Its translation is CASSPTGTSGRTGEQYF.

V is TRBV18 and J is TRBJ1-2; TRBD1 aligns across 7 bases. J gave up 5 bases and V 2 bases, and 8 bases lay outside the gene matches. The CDR3 extends over 15 amino acids. Germline CDR1 is KGHSH and CDR2 is LQKENI. In DNA form, the CDR3 reads TGTGCCAGCTCACCAGTGGGACAGTGGATTTATGGCTACACCTTC. Translating gives CASSPVGQWIYGYTF.

This clone was detected once. The chain employs TRBV24-1 and TRBJ1-1; D ambiguous. Trimming took off 1 base at V and 1 base at J, with 3 bases between the two ends. The CDR3 covers 13 residues. Germline V gene sequence: CDR1 KGHDR, CDR2 SFDVKD. The CDR3 coding sequence is TGTGCCACCAGTGATTTATGGAACACTGAAGCTTTCTTT. Its translation is CATSDLWNTEAFF.

There are a few counts of this clone. The V gene is TRBV9, the J gene TRBJ2-1; D possibly corresponds to TRBD2 (5 bases). CDR3 length: 16 amino acids. Between the trimmed V and J ends, which lost 3 bases and 1 base, there was a span of 14 bases. Germline values: CDR1 SGDLS, CDR2 YYNGEE. CDR3 sequence (DNA): TGTGCCAGCAGCGAGTCTCGCGGGCTTTCCTACAATGAGCAGTTCTTC. Protein product: CASSESRGLSYNEQFF.

The chain links TRBV6-6 to TRBJ2-7; 13 nucleotides line up with TRBD2. Germline loops: CDR1 MNHNY, CDR2 SVGAGI (reference sequence). Losses at the gene ends were 6 bases for V and 3 bases for J; bases not matched to a gene: 5. This CDR3 region has 15 residues. The CDR3 coding sequence is TGTGCCAGCAGACCCGGACTAGCGGGAGTCTACGAGCAGTACTTC. As protein: CASRPGLAGVYEQYF.

The V gene is TRBV10-1, the J gene TRBJ2-7; 7 positions agree with TRBD2. J was trimmed by 7 bases and V by 3 bases; bases with no gene match: 15. The CDR3 extends over 16 amino acids. Germline CDR1 reads WNHNN; CDR2 reads SYGVQD (reference sequence). CDR3 DNA sequence: TGCGCCAGCAGTGACCAAAAAAGCGGGATTATGGGAGAGCAGTACTTC. Translation gives CASSDQKSGIMGEQYF.

A word on this clone: The junction shows a germline mismatch at one end, possibly a read error. The chain links TRBV7-2 to TRBJ2-1; D possibly matches TRBD1 or TRBD2 (5 bases each). This CDR3 region has 10 residues. The V gene's germline CDR1 is SGHTA and CDR2 FQGNSA. The DNA of the CDR3 is TGTGCCAGCAGCGCCCGGGACCTGATCTTC. Its protein product is CASSARDLIF.

The chain joins TRBV21-1 to TRBJ1-4. TRBV21-1 is a listed pseudogene. The length of the CDR3 is 17 residues. This CDR3 reads CASSKGEENIDNEKLFF. Written as DNA, the CDR3 is TGTGCCAGCAGCAAAGGGGAGGAGAACATAGATAATGAAAAACTGTTTTTT.

This clone was detected a few times. The chain couples TRBV10-1 to TRBJ2-3; D unresolved. Trimming pared 3 bases from V and 1 base from J, leaving 11 bases between. The germline CDR1 and CDR2 sequences are WNHNN and SYGVQD (reference sequence). This CDR3 has 15 amino acids. CDR3 sequence: CASSDRSKGTDTQYF. CDR3 nucleotides: TGCGCCAGCAGTGACCGAAGCAAAGGCACAGATACGCAGTATTTT.

This sequence joins TRBV12-3 or TRBV12-4 and TRBJ2-1; D may be TRBD2 (6 bases). The CDR3 loop spans 13 amino acids. Trimming removed 10 bases at V and 2 bases at J, with 12 bases between. CDR3: CATLGGTYNEQFF. The CDR3 bases are TGTGCCACCCTCGGAGGGACCTACAATGAGCAGTTCTTC.

This clone has just a few counts. V usage is TRBV5-8 and J usage is TRBJ2-7; D is tentatively TRBD1 or TRBD2 (5 bases each). This CDR3 is built from 15 residues. Germline V gene sequence: CDR1 SGHTS, CDR2 YDEGEE. The ends were cut back, 0 bases at V and 3 bases at J, with 13 bases in the middle. CDR3 nucleotides: TGTGCCAGCAGCTTGGCATGGGGGTTTGGCTACGAGCAGTACTTC. Its protein product is CASSLAWGFGYEQYF.

The V and J genes are TRBV3-1 (or the pseudogene TRBV3-2) and TRBJ2-1; TRBD1 agrees at 7 bases. Germline lookup yields CDR1 LGHDT and CDR2 YNNKEL (reference sequence). The junction had 2 bases not matched to a gene; V was cut back by 3 bases and J by 9 bases. The CDR3 extends over 12 amino acids. The CDR3 region is CASSHDRVEQFF. CDR3 DNA sequence: TGTGCCAGCAGCCACGACAGGGTTGAGCAGTTCTTC.

The rearrangement links TRBV3-1 (or the pseudogene TRBV3-2) to TRBJ2-5; 9 positions match TRBD1. J gave up 5 bases and V 4 bases, and 11 bases lay outside the gene matches. Germline CDR1 is LGHDT and CDR2 is YNNKEL (reference sequence). CDR3 length: 16 residues. CDR3 nucleotides: TGTGCCAGCAGCCTTACAGGGGGCGGGTTCGTGGAGACCCAGTACTTC. Amino acids: CASSLTGGGFVETQYF.

V is TRBV10-1 and J is TRBJ2-7; TRBD1 matches at 8 bases. V lost 6 bases and J lost 1; bases outside the gene matches: 5. The CDR3 has 14 amino acids. In germline, CDR1 is WNHNN, CDR2 SYGVQD (reference sequence). The DNA for the CDR3 is TGCGCCAGCAGCGAGACAGGGGCTTCCTACGAGCAGTACTTC. This sequence encodes CASSETGASYEQYF.

The V call is TRBV3-1 (or the pseudogene TRBV3-2), the J call TRBJ2-4; 8 nucleotides align to TRBD2. This CDR3 contains 15 residues. Germline values: CDR1 LGHDT, CDR2 YNNKEL (reference sequence). Trimming took 0 bases from V and 6 from J; bases not matched to a gene: 4. The chain's CDR3 is CASSQDVSGGNIQYF. The CDR3 DNA is TGTGCCAGCAGCCAAGACGTCAGCGGGGGAAACATTCAGTACTTC.

The chain carries TRBV19 and TRBJ2-3; D is tentatively TRBD1 or TRBD2 (5 bases each). The V and J ends lost 6 bases and 5 bases respectively, with 12 bases between them. The CDR3 has 13 residues. The germline gives CDR1 LNHDA, CDR2 SQIVND (reference sequence). CDR3 in DNA: TGTGCCAGTAGATCGGGAACAGGAGATACGCAGTATTTT. This codes for CASRSGTGDTQYF. Filled out from reference TRBV19 and TRBJ2-3, the complete variable domain reads DGGITQSPKYLFRKEGQNVTLSCEQNLNHDAMYWYRQDPGQGLRLIYYSQIVNDFQKGDIAEGYSVSREKKESFPLTVTSAQKNPTAFYLCASRSGTGDTQYFGPGTRLTVL.

A single count supports this clone. The rearrangement links TRBV30 to TRBJ2-3; 8 positions match TRBD1. Germline V CDR1 and CDR2: GTSNPN, SVGIG (reference sequence). V lost 0 bases to trimming and J lost 2 bases; unmatched junction nucleotides: 4. This CDR3 has 15 amino acids. The CDR3 loop is CAWSVTGAPTDTQYF. CDR3 coding DNA: TGTGCCTGGAGTGTGACAGGGGCCCCCACAGATACGCAGTATTTT.

This clone showed up just once. This chain uses TRBV12-5 with TRBJ2-5, with a tentative D call TRBD1 (5 bases). The V gene's germline CDR1 is LGHNT and CDR2 FRNRAP. The V and J ends lost 2 bases and 5 bases respectively, with 12 bases between them. The CDR3 consists of 14 residues. The CDR3 nucleotides read TGTGCTAGTGGTTTGCGACAGATTTGGGAGACCCAGTACTTC. It translates to CASGLRQIWETQYF.

CDR3 loop: CSVLDMATYEQYF. DNA of the CDR3: TGCAGCGTTCTGGACATGGCAACCTACGAGCAGTACTTC. The rearrangement uses TRBV29-1 and TRBJ2-7, with D tentatively TRBD1 (5 bases). V was pared by 5 bases and J by 2 bases, with 13 bases between. The CDR3 has 13 residues. Per the germline V gene, CDR1 is SQVTM and CDR2 is ANQGSEA.

V usage is TRBV4-1 and J usage is TRBJ2-1, with 13 positions matching TRBD2. Trimming removed 2 bases from V and 7 bases from J; junction bases left unmatched: 5. This CDR3 region has 16 residues. From germline, CDR1 is MGHRA and CDR2 YSYEKL. The CDR3 DNA is TGCGCCAGCAGCCAACAACCGGGACTAGCGGGGAATGAGCAGTTCTTC. Its protein is CASSQQPGLAGNEQFF.